This TCR beta chain was captured by sequencing in a study of identifying expanded T cells in peripheral blood. This CDR3 is built from 14 residues. V shed 4 bases and J 6 bases; nucleotides not matched to a gene: 8. Germline lookup yields CDR1 SGHRS and CDR2 YFSETQ. Here immunoSEQ multiplex PCR was the method, and the copy in TCRdb shows in-frame clones only, minus some. This sample carries about 58,000 clones, about 92% of them seen once, and the ten largest clones take 3% to 4%. V and J are TRBV5-1 and TRBJ1-2, with TRBD1 identical over 8 bases. The sequencing sample was made of blood. This TCR was sampled from a person between 18 and 75 years old in good health. The CDR3 region has the DNA TGCGCCAGCAGCCCCCAGGGGGCGATACATGGCTACACCTTC. Its protein is CASSPQGAIHGYTF.